These 25 T cell receptor beta chains were all obtained from the same sample, sequenced in a study of CD8 T cells in ankylosing spondylitis. In TCRdb, the 5' RACE reads were re-called with MiXCR into one record per CDR3 protein. The data contain under 250,000 distinct CDR3 sequences, 7% to 10% of them singletons. Sequenced sample: blood, either unsorted or a sorted T cell fraction (not recorded which). The origin of the receptors is a female donor with ankylosing spondylitis or in good health (not recorded which).

This chain links TRBV7-2 with TRBJ1-4, with D hard to call. CDR1 is SGHTA and CDR2 is FQGNSA in the germline V gene. This CDR3 spans 12 amino acids. The V end was cut by 5 bases, the J end by 8 bases, with 9 bases between. CDR3 sequence (DNA): TGTGCCAGCAGCGCGGTTACCGAAAAACTGTTTTTT. As protein: CASSAVTEKLFF. Drawing the rest from reference TRBV7-2 and TRBJ1-4, the complete variable domain is GAGVSQSPSNKVTEKGKDVELRCDPISGHTALYWYRQSLGQGLEFLIYFQGNSAPDKSGLPSDRFSAERTGGSVSTLTIQRTQQEDSAVYLCASSAVTEKLFFGSGTQLSVL.

This clonotype was seen many times. V gene TRBV27 combines with J gene TRBJ2-2, with 9 bases that match TRBD1. The CDR3 spans 13 residues. The V segment lost 7 bases and the J segment 5 bases; nucleotides outside the gene matches: 2. Germline V lookup: CDR1 MNHEY, CDR2 SMNVEV (reference sequence). DNA of the CDR3: TGTGCCAGCAAGACAGGGGGAACCGGGGAGCTGTTTTTT. This translates into CASKTGGTGELFF.

The CDR3 coding sequence is TGTGCCAGCAGCTCCCGTTTTGGGAGCGCCAGCTCCTACAATGAGCAGTTCTTC. It translates to CASSSRFGSASSYNEQFF. The gene calls are TRBV11-1 and TRBJ2-1; tentatively, D is TRBD2 (5 bases). Trimming cost V 4 bases and J 0 bases, with 19 bases left between them. CDR1 is SGHAT and CDR2 is FQDESV in the germline V gene (reference sequence). The CDR3 consists of 18 residues.

This clonotype was picked up many times. This chain links TRBV6-6 with TRBJ1-2; 10 bases agree with TRBD1. Germline CDR1 is MNHNY and CDR2 is SVGAGI (reference sequence). V lost 8 bases to trimming and J lost 0 bases; unmatched junction nucleotides: 0. The CDR3 sequence is 13 residues long. CDR3 protein: CASGQGANYGYTF. The CDR3 region has the DNA TGTGCCAGCGGACAGGGGGCTAACTATGGCTACACCTTC.

This clonotype was counted at least ten times. The chain links TRBV12-3 or TRBV12-4 to TRBJ1-5; D not resolved. Between the trimmed V and J ends, which lost 0 bases and 9 bases, there was a span of 9 bases. The CDR3 has 13 residues. CDR3 nucleotides: TGTGCCAGCAGTTTAGCCCACTTAGGGCCCCAGCATTTT. Amino acid sequence: CASSLAHLGPQHF.

This clonotype was recorded only once. This could be a read error, since a much larger clone is one nucleotide away. The rearrangement uses TRBV20-1 and TRBJ1-6, with 7 positions matching TRBD1. The CDR3 extends over 15 amino acids. The germline V gene encodes CDR1 DFQATT and CDR2 SNEGSKA (reference sequence). The CDR3 sequence is CSARELGQARSPFHF. The CDR3 DNA follows: TGCAGTGCTAGGGAGCTCGGACAGGCCCGGTCACCCTTCCACTTT.

Ten or more counts support this clonotype. The chain couples TRBV28 to TRBJ1-2, with D maybe TRBD1 (5 bases). The germline gives CDR1 MDHEN, CDR2 SYDVKM. Between the trimmed V and J ends, which lost 4 bases and 0 bases, there was a span of 12 bases. The CDR3 contains 15 residues. CDR3 nucleotides: TGTGCCAGCAGTTCCCCGGGACTATCTAACTATGGCTACACCTTC. Translation gives CASSSPGLSNYGYTF.

This clonotype came up many times. The chain combines TRBV11-2 with TRBJ1-4; D uncertain. Looked up from germline, CDR1 is SGHAT and CDR2 is FQNNGV. CDR3 length equals 15 residues. Between the trimmed V and J ends, which lost 6 bases and 5 bases, there was a span of 16 bases. CDR3 protein: CASSRSGLGNEKLFF. CDR3 nucleotides: TGTGCCAGCAGTCGTTCAGGACTGGGGAATGAAAAACTGTTTTTT.

This clonotype turned up a few times. The chain is built from TRBV29-1 and TRBJ1-2, with 7 bases identical to TRBD1. The V gene's germline CDR1 is SQVTM and CDR2 ANQGSEA. V gave up 1 base and J gave up 7 bases; unmatched junction bases: 6. The CDR3 spans 13 residues. CDR3 sequence reads: CSVEGQGSVGYTF. In DNA form, the CDR3 reads TGCAGCGTTGAAGGACAGGGATCCGTTGGCTACACCTTC. Filled out from reference TRBV29-1 and TRBJ1-2, the complete variable domain reads SAVISQKPSRDICQRGTSLTIQCQVDSQVTMMFWYRQQPGQSLTLIATANQGSEATYESGFVIDKFPISRPNLTFSTLTVSNMSPEDSSIYLCSVEGQGSVGYTFGSGTRLTVV.

This clonotype was found many times. The genes are TRBV6-2 or TRBV6-3 and TRBJ2-3; D possibly uses TRBD1 or TRBD2 (5 bases each). Germline CDR1 and CDR2: MNHEY and SVGEGT. Trimming removed 9 bases at V and 2 bases at J, with 15 bases between. This CDR3 has 14 residues. The CDR3 sequence: CASGSGHHTDTQYF. The CDR3 DNA reads TGTGCCAGTGGGAGCGGACACCACACAGATACGCAGTATTTT.

This clonotype came up many times. This chain connects TRBV3-1 to TRBJ2-2; D is undetermined. The CDR3 has 14 amino acids. The V and J ends lost 4 bases and 10 bases respectively, with 16 bases between them. Germline V gives CDR1 LGHDT, CDR2 YNNKEL (reference sequence). The CDR3 loop is CASSPNPTSEELFF. CDR3 nucleotides: TGTGCCAGCAGCCCCAACCCGACCTCCGAGGAGCTGTTTTTT.

This clonotype was seen at least ten times. This rearrangement joins TRBV5-1 to TRBJ2-1; 13 positions agree with TRBD2. The trim removed 4 bases at V and 7 bases at J, leaving 2 bases unmatched. There are 14 residues in the CDR3. Germline CDR1 is SGHRS and CDR2 is YFSETQ. CDR3 sequence: CASSTGLAGNEQFF. CDR3 DNA sequence: TGCGCCAGCAGCACGGGACTAGCGGGGAATGAGCAGTTCTTC.

Ten or more counts support this clonotype. The rearrangement joins TRBV7-8 to TRBJ1-6, with D maybe TRBD1 (5 bases). CDR3 length equals 16 residues. V gave up 5 bases and J gave up 12 bases, with 23 bases separating them. Germline V CDR1 and CDR2: SGHVS, FQNEAQ. The CDR3 sequence: CASSQGGDFYRGPLHF. The DNA of the CDR3 is TGTGCCAGCAGCCAAGGAGGGGATTTCTATAGAGGACCCCTCCACTTT.

This clonotype came up a few times. The V and J genes are TRBV28 and TRBJ2-7, with 8 bases that match TRBD2. The germline V gene encodes CDR1 MDHEN and CDR2 SYDVKM. Trimming removed 7 bases from V and 4 bases from J; junction bases left unmatched: 9. The CDR3 is 14 residues long. CDR3 DNA sequence: TGTGCCAGCAAAGGGGCCGGGGGGGGATACGAGCAGTACTTC. It codes for CASKGAGGGYEQYF.

This clonotype was seen ten or more times. The chain recombines TRBV20-1 with TRBJ2-1; 8 bases agree with TRBD2. Per the germline V gene, CDR1 is DFQATT and CDR2 is SNEGSKA (reference sequence). The CDR3 runs to 14 residues. V lost 7 bases to trimming and J lost 4 bases; unmatched junction nucleotides: 9. Written as DNA, the CDR3 is TGCAGTGGTCTCGGGAGGGTAGCGTACAATGAGCAGTTCTTC. Its protein product is CSGLGRVAYNEQFF.

This clonotype was observed at least ten times. The chain combines TRBV20-1 with TRBJ2-5, with D possibly being TRBD1 or TRBD2 (5 bases each). Germline V gene data show CDR1 as DFQATT and CDR2 as SNEGSKA (reference sequence). The ends were cut back, 3 bases at V and 4 bases at J, with 15 bases in the middle. This CDR3 spans 14 amino acids. DNA of the CDR3: TGCAGTGCTAGGATTAGCGCGAGGGGAGAGACCCAGTACTTC. Translated, it gives CSARISARGETQYF.

In this sample, this clonotype turned up many times. V gene TRBV15 combines with J gene TRBJ1-5, with D hard to call. Trimming pared 1 base from V and 2 bases from J, leaving 9 bases between. The length of the CDR3 is 15 residues. Germline-derived CDR1 and CDR2 are LNHNV and YYDKDF (reference sequence). CDR3 loop: CATSRAPGGNQPQHF. The CDR3 DNA is TGTGCCACCAGCAGAGCCCCCGGTGGCAATCAGCCCCAGCATTTT. The variable domain in full, with the rest retrieved from reference TRBV15 and TRBJ1-5, is DAMVIQNPRYQVTQFGKPVTLSCSQTLNHNVMYWYQQKSSQAPKLLFHYYDKDFNNEADTPDNFQSRRPNTSFCFLDIRSPGLGDTAMYLCATSRAPGGNQPQHFGDGTRLSIL.

This clonotype has at least ten counts. This chain joins TRBV27 and TRBJ2-5, with a possible D match to TRBD1 (5 bases). Germline CDR1 reads MNHEY; CDR2 reads SMNVEV (reference sequence). The CDR3 has 14 residues. Deletions cut 2 bases from V and 5 bases from J, with 12 bases between. CDR3 nucleotide sequence: TGTGCCAGCAGTTTAAGGCAGGGTGTGGAGACCCAGTACTTC. Translated, it gives CASSLRQGVETQYF.

This clonotype occurred many times. The chain uses TRBV20-1 and TRBJ2-7; TRBD1 agrees at 8 bases. The germline V gene has CDR1 DFQATT and CDR2 SNEGSKA (reference sequence). The CDR3 length is 15 residues. V shed 0 bases and J 3 bases; nucleotides not matched to a gene: 7. The CDR3 DNA reads as TGCAGTGCTAGAGACCGAGGGACAGGCCTCTACGAGCAGTACTTC. Protein sequence: CSARDRGTGLYEQYF.

The table lists this clonotype with many counts. This chain joins TRBV18 and TRBJ1-2, with 8 bases matching TRBD1. Losses at the gene ends were 3 bases for V and 8 bases for J; bases not matched to a gene: 8. CDR3 length equals 14 residues. The germline V gene has CDR1 KGHSH and CDR2 LQKENI. CDR3 nucleotide sequence: TGTGCCAGCTCACCGCCGACAGGGGAAAGCGGCTACACCTTC. Translated: CASSPPTGESGYTF.

This clonotype showed up many times. At one end, the junction sequence differs from germline, possibly due to a read error. The genes are TRBV12-3 or TRBV12-4 and TRBJ2-1, with D maybe TRBD2 (6 bases). The CDR3 has 11 residues. CDR3 DNA: TGTGCCAGCAGTCGGAGGGGACCATTGGTCTTC. It is translated as CASSRRGPLVF.

The table lists this clonotype with many counts. The chain recombines TRBV12-3 or TRBV12-4 with TRBJ1-1; D is unclear. Trimming took 3 bases from V and 6 from J, leaving 11 bases between them. The CDR3 is made up of 13 amino acids. The chain's CDR3 is CASSFSPTSEAFF. CDR3 sequence (DNA): TGTGCCAGCAGTTTTTCCCCCACCTCTGAAGCTTTCTTT.

The sample holds many counts of this clonotype. The V gene is TRBV7-2, the J gene TRBJ2-5, with 11 nucleotides matching TRBD2. The CDR3 loop spans 15 amino acids. The trim removed 6 bases at V and 0 bases at J, leaving 3 bases unmatched. CDR1 is SGHTA, CDR2 FQGNSA, per germline. The CDR3 region is CASRSTSGDQETQYF. For the CDR3, the DNA is TGTGCCAGCAGGTCGACTAGCGGGGACCAAGAGACCCAGTACTTC.

This clonotype has only a few counts. The rearrangement links TRBV7-9 to TRBJ1-1, with D tentatively TRBD1 (6 bases). There are 13 residues in the CDR3. The ends were cut back, 2 bases at V and 10 bases at J, with 14 bases in the middle. Germline CDR1 reads SEHNR; CDR2 reads FQNEAQ (reference sequence). CDR3 loop: CASSLSGDNGAFF. CDR3 bases: TGTGCCAGCAGCTTATCAGGGGACAACGGAGCTTTCTTT.

The V and J genes are TRBV11-3 and TRBJ2-1; perhaps TRBD2 as D (6 bases). Germline lookup yields CDR1 SGHNT and CDR2 YENEEA. Trimming took off 1 base at V and 3 bases at J, with 16 bases between the two ends. The CDR3 loop spans 17 amino acids. The CDR3 sequence is CASSLVEVGGIYNEQFF. The CDR3 DNA reads as TGTGCCAGCAGCTTAGTAGAAGTGGGGGGAATCTACAATGAGCAGTTCTTC.